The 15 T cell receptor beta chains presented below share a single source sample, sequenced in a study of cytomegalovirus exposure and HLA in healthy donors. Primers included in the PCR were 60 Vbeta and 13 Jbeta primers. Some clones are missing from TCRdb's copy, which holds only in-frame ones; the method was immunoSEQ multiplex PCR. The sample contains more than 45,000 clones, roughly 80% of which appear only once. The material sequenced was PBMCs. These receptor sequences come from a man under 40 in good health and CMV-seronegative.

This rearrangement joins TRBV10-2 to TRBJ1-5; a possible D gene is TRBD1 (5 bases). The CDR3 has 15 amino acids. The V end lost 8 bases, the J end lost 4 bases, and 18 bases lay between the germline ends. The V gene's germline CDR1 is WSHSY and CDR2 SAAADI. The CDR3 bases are TGCGCCAGCGCGGTTAGAGGGGAGGGAAATCAGCCCCAGCATTTT. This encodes CASAVRGEGNQPQHF.

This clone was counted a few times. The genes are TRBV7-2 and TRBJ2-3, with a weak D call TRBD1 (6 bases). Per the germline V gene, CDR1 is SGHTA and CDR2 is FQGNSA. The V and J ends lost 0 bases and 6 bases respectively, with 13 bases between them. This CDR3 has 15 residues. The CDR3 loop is CASSLAGQGPDTQYF. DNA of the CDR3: TGTGCCAGCAGCTTAGCCGGGCAGGGGCCCGATACGCAGTATTTT.

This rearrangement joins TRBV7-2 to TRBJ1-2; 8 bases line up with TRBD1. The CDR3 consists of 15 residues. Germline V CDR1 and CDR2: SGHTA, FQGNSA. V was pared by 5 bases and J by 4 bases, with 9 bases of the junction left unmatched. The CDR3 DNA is TGTGCCAGCAGCACCCGACAGGGGAGAATCTATGGCTACACCTTC. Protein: CASSTRQGRIYGYTF.

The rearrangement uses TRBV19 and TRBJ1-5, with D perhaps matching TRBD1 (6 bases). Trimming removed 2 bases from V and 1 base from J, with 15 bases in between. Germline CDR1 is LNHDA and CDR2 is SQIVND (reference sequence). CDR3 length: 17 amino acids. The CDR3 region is CASSIWGDGQSNQPQHF. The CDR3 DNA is TGTGCCAGTAGTATATGGGGAGATGGACAGAGCAATCAGCCCCAGCATTTT. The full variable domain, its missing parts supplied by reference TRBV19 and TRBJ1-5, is DGGITQSPKYLFRKEGQNVTLSCEQNLNHDAMYWYRQDPGQGLRLIYYSQIVNDFQKGDIAEGYSVSREKKESFPLTVTSAQKNPTAFYLCASSIWGDGQSNQPQHFGDGTRLSIL.

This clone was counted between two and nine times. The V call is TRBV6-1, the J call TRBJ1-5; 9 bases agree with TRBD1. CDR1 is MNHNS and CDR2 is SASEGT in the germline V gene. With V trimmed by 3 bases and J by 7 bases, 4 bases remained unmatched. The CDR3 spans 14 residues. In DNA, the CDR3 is TGTGCCAGCAGTGAGGGACAGGGTCAACAGCCCCAGCATTTT. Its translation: CASSEGQGQQPQHF.

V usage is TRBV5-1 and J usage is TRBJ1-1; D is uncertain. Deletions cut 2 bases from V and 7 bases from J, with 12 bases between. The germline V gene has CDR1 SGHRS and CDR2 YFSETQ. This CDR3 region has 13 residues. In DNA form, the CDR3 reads TGCGCCAGCAGCTTACTATCGGGGAATGAAGCTTTCTTT. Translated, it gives CASSLLSGNEAFF.

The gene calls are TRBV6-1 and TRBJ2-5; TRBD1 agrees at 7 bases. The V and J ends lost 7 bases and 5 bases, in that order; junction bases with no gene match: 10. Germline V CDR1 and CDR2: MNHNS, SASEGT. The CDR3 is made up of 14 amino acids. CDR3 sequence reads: CASIRGGTGETQYF. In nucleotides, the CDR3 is TGTGCCAGCATCCGAGGGGGCACAGGGGAGACCCAGTACTTC.

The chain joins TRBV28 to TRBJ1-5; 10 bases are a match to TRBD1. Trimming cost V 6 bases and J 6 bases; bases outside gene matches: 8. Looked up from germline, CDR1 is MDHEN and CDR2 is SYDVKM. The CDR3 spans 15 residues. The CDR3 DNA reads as TGTGCCAGCAGGGCGGCGGACAGGGGGGGTCAGCCCCAGCATTTT. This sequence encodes CASRAADRGGQPQHF.

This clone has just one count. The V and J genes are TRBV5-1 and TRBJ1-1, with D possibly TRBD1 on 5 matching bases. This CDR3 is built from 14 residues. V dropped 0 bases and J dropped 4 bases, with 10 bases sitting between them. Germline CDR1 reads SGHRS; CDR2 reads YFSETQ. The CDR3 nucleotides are TGCGCCAGCAGCTTGGGACAGCTAATCACTGAAGCTTTCTTT. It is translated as CASSLGQLITEAFF.

The CDR3 reads CASSPDNQPQHF. As DNA, the CDR3 is TGTGCCAGCAGTCCAGACAATCAGCCCCAGCATTTT. The chain links TRBV28 to TRBJ1-5; D gene ambiguous. This CDR3 contains 12 residues. The V gene lost 5 bases and the J gene lost 3 bases, with 5 bases spanning the gap. CDR1 MDHEN and CDR2 SYDVKM come from the germline V gene.

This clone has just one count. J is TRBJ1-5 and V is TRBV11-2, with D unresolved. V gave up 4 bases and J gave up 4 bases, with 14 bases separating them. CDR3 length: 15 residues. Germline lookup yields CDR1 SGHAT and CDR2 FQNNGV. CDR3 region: CASSYTSGNNQPQHF. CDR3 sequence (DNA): TGTGCCAGCAGCTACACATCGGGGAATAATCAGCCCCAGCATTTT. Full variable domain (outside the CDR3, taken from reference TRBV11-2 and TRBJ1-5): EAGVAQSPRYKIIEKRQSVAFWCNPISGHATLYWYQQILGQGPKLLIQFQNNGVVDDSQLPKDRFSAERLKGVDSTLKIQPAKLEDSAVYLCASSYTSGNNQPQHFGDGTRLSIL.

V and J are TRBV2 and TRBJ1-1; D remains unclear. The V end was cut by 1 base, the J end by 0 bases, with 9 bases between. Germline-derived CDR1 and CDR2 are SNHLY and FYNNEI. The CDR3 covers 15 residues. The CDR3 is CASSEGLPLNTEAFF. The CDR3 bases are TGTGCCAGCAGTGAAGGACTCCCCCTGAACACTGAAGCTTTCTTT.

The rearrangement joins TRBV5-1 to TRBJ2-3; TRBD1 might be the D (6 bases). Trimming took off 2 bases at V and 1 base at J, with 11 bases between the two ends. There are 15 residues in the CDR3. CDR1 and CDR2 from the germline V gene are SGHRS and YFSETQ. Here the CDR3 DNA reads TGCGCCAGCAGCTTACAGGGAATCCGCACAGATACGCAGTATTTT. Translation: CASSLQGIRTDTQYF.

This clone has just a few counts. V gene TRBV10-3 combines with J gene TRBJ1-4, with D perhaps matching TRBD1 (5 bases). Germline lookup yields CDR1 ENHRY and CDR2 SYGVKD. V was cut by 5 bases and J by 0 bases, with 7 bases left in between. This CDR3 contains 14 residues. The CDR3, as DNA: TGTGCCATCAGTCCAGGGTCAACTAATGAAAAACTGTTTTTT. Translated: CAISPGSTNEKLFF.

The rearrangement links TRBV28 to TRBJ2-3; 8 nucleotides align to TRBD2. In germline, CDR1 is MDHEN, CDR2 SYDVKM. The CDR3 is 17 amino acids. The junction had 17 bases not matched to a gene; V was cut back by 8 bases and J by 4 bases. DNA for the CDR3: TGTGCCAGCCTAACTCCGCGGGGACGGGGGGGTTCAGATACGCAGTATTTT. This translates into CASLTPRGRGGSDTQYF.